One and the same sample provided the 19 T cell receptor beta chains below, sequenced in a study of T cells in women clearing cervical HPV infection. Sequencing was performed with immunoSEQ multiplex PCR; in TCRdb, only in-frame clones are kept and a portion is missing. The listing contains about 37,000 clones. The sample consisted of blood buffy coat. These receptors came from a woman aged 18 to 75 with a cervical HPV16 infection that either progressed to CIN3+ or cleared (not recorded which).

As for this clone: The read comes to an end 3 residues before the CDR3 does, leaving the germline J gene to fill in the end. The chain is built from TRBV19 and TRBJ2-3, with D uncertain. The CDR3 runs to 14 residues. Trimming left V 3 bases short and J 4 bases short, with 11 bases between. Germline V gives CDR1 LNHDA, CDR2 SQIVND (reference sequence). CDR3 protein: CASSIMSAADTQYF. CDR3 DNA, as far as it was read: TGTGCCAGTAGTATTATGTCGGCGGCAGATACG.

With regard to this clone: Read data end 3 residues before the CDR3 end; the end is taken from the germline J gene. This chain connects TRBV5-6 to TRBJ2-7, with a possible D match to TRBD2 (6 bases). The CDR3 is 15 residues long. CDR1 and CDR2 from the germline V gene are SGHDT and YYEEEE. V was shortened by 1 base and J by 1 base, with 12 bases between the two germline ends. The CDR3 DNA, read in part, is TGTGCCAGCAGCTTGCCCCGCGGGGCTTCCTACGAG. It is translated as CASSLPRGASYE. The CDR3, in full, reads CASSLPRGASYEQYF.

As concerns this clone: With the read ending 3 residues before the CDR3 end, the germline J gene is used to fill in that end. V usage is TRBV18 and J usage is TRBJ2-6, with 8 bases identical to TRBD1. Germline V gene sequence: CDR1 KGHSH, CDR2 LQKENI. The V and J ends lost 0 bases and 4 bases, in that order; junction bases with no gene match: 5. CDR3 size: 17 residues. CDR3 residues: CASSPPRTGPGANVLTF. The CDR3 DNA, read in part, is TGTGCCAGCTCACCACCCAGGACAGGGCCAGGGGCCAACGTC.

As concerns this clone: Read sequence stops 3 residues before the CDR3 end, and the germline J gene provides the missing end. The genes are TRBV18 and TRBJ2-3; possibly TRBD2 for D (5 bases). The CDR3 consists of 14 residues. Germline V lookup: CDR1 KGHSH, CDR2 LQKENI. This CDR3 is CASSSLDSNQPQYF. The CDR3 bases that were read are TGTGCCAGCTCATCACTAGATAGCAATCAGCCG.

CDR3 bases read: TGCAGTGCCCCATTCAGGACTAGCGGGAGGGGCACCGGGGAG. Protein sequence: CSAPFRTSGRGTGE. The CDR3 reads in full as CSAPFRTSGRGTGELFF. The J gene is TRBJ2-2, the V gene TRBV20-1; 15 bases map to TRBD2. The read finishes 3 residues shy of the CDR3 end, and the germline J gene is used to complete it. The CDR3 is 17 amino acids. J was trimmed by 4 bases and V by 6 bases; bases with no gene match: 9. CDR1 and CDR2 (germline): DFQATT, SNEGSKA (reference sequence).

About this clone: The read ends 3 residues early relative to the CDR3; the germline J gene fills the gap. This chain connects TRBV20-1 to TRBJ2-3; TRBD2 matches at 9 bases. The CDR3 length is 15 residues. Per the germline V gene, CDR1 is DFQATT and CDR2 is SNEGSKA (reference sequence). CDR3 in amino acids: CSASKAGGLGETQYF. The CDR3 bases that were read are TGCAGTGCTAGTAAGGCGGGGGGGCTGGGAGAGACG.

This chain's CDR3 is CSAQPLDRQTSYEQYF. The sequenced part of the CDR3 DNA is TGCAGTGCTCAACCCCTAGACAGGCAGACCTCCTACGAG. This chain uses TRBV20-1 with TRBJ2-7; D is possibly TRBD1 (6 bases). With the read ending 3 residues before the CDR3 end, the germline J gene is used to fill in that end. Germline V gene data show CDR1 as DFQATT and CDR2 as SNEGSKA (reference sequence). Trimming took 5 bases from V and 0 from J, leaving 20 bases between them. The CDR3 is made up of 16 amino acids.

Comment on this clone: The observed sequence ends 3 residues before the CDR3 terminus, with the missing tail filled in from the germline J gene. The rearrangement uses TRBV2 and TRBJ2-3; the match to TRBD1 covers 8 bases. Germline loops: CDR1 SNHLY, CDR2 FYNNEI. This CDR3 comprises 15 residues. J was trimmed by 0 bases and V by 4 bases; bases with no gene match: 3. The CDR3 DNA, read in part, is TGTGCCAGCAGTGGGGACAGGTCTAGCACAGATACG. Its protein is CASSGDRSSTDT. The full CDR3 protein reads CASSGDRSSTDTQYF.

For this clone: With the read ending 3 residues before the CDR3 end, the germline J gene is used to fill in that end. The chain links TRBV7-8 to TRBJ2-3; 11 positions match TRBD1. Germline assignment: CDR1 SGHVS and CDR2 FQNEAQ. The CDR3 is 14 amino acids. The part of the CDR3 DNA that was read is TGTGCCAGCAGCAAGGACAGGGGGCAAGGGTCG. Its protein is CASSKDRGQGS. The whole CDR3 reads CASSKDRGQGSQYF.

Concerning this clone: Read data end 3 residues before the CDR3 end; the end is taken from the germline J gene. The chain carries TRBV20-1 and TRBJ2-1; 9 bases agree with TRBD2. Losses at the gene ends were 6 bases for V and 4 bases for J; bases not matched to a gene: 7. CDR3 length: 14 amino acids. The germline gives CDR1 DFQATT, CDR2 SNEGSKA (reference sequence). The chain's CDR3 is CSAPGLAGYNEQFF. The CDR3 DNA, read in part, is TGCAGTGCGCCGGGGCTAGCGGGGTACAATGAG.

On this clone: Read data end 3 residues before the CDR3 end; the end is taken from the germline J gene. The chain recombines TRBV7-3 with TRBJ2-3; TRBD2 matches 12 bases. Unmatched junction bases numbered 8, after V lost 2 bases and J lost 5 bases. Germline CDR1 SGHTA, CDR2 FQGTGA. The CDR3 loop spans 17 amino acids. Partial CDR3 DNA: TGTGCCAGCAGCTTACAGTCTAGCGGGGGGGTAAAAGATACG. This encodes CASSLQSSGGVKDT. The whole CDR3 sequence reads CASSLQSSGGVKDTQYF.

In the case of this clone: The CDR3 end lies 3 residues beyond the end of the read and is filled in from the germline J gene. The gene calls are TRBV7-9 and TRBJ2-2; D call uncertain. The CDR3 has 15 residues. Germline loops: CDR1 SEHNR, CDR2 FQNEAQ (reference sequence). CDR3 DNA, as far as it was read: TGTGCCAGCAGCCACCCCGCCCCGGCGGCCAACGTG. Translation: CASSHPAPAANV. The complete CDR3 reads CASSHPAPAANVLFF.

About this clone: The observed sequence ends 3 residues before the CDR3 terminus, with the missing tail filled in from the germline J gene. This chain joins TRBV5-1 and TRBJ1-1; 10 bases match TRBD1. Per germline, CDR1 SGHRS and CDR2 YFSETQ. The junction had 5 bases not matched to a gene; V was cut back by 2 bases and J by 1 base. The CDR3 has 16 residues. The sequenced CDR3 bases are TGCGCCAGCAGCTTAACGACAGGGGGCGAGAACACTGAA. It translates to CASSLTTGGENTE. The entire CDR3 protein is CASSLTTGGENTEAFF.

As regards this clone: The CDR3 end lies 3 residues beyond the end of the read and is filled in from the germline J gene. The chain employs TRBV7-8 and TRBJ1-2; D remains ambiguous. The CDR3 contains 11 residues. CDR1 SGHVS and CDR2 FQNEAQ come from the germline V gene. The CDR3 sequence: CASSLNYDYTF. The CDR3 bases that were read are TGTGCCAGCAGCTTAAACTACGAC.

On this clone itself: The read ends 3 residues shy of where the CDR3 ends; the end is completed using the germline J gene. J is TRBJ2-7 and V is TRBV20-1, with 9 bases matching TRBD2. The J segment lost 5 bases and the V segment lost 1 base, leaving 6 bases of the junction unmatched. The germline V gene has CDR1 DFQATT and CDR2 SNEGSKA (reference sequence). The CDR3 has 14 residues. This CDR3 is CSARVSGSLDEQYF. The part of the CDR3 DNA that was read is TGCAGTGCTAGAGTTAGCGGGAGTTTAGACGAG.

About this clone: Read coverage stops 3 residues before the CDR3 terminus; the germline J gene supplies the remainder. The rearrangement links TRBV20-1 to TRBJ1-4; D perhaps matches TRBD1 (6 bases). The CDR3 contains 15 residues. V lost 3 bases and J 4 bases, leaving 15 bases between the germline ends. The germline V gene encodes CDR1 DFQATT and CDR2 SNEGSKA (reference sequence). CDR3 DNA, as far as it was read: TGCAGTGCTAGCTCCCCGGACAGCAGTAATGAAAAA. This translates into CSASSPDSSNEK. The entire CDR3 is CSASSPDSSNEKLFF.

Worth noting for this clone: The read terminates 3 residues before the CDR3 end, so the remaining end is supplied by the germline J gene. This chain connects TRBV20-1 to TRBJ2-5; D is ambiguous. There are 14 residues in the CDR3. In germline, CDR1 is DFQATT, CDR2 SNEGSKA (reference sequence). The ends were cut back, 3 bases at V and 2 bases at J, with 13 bases in the middle. The CDR3: CSARSSADQETQYF. The DNA read from the CDR3 is TGCAGTGCTAGGTCCAGCGCCGATCAAGAGACC.

Notes on this clone: The read terminates 3 residues before the CDR3 end, so the remaining end is supplied by the germline J gene. The rearrangement links TRBV20-1 to TRBJ1-6; 8 bases are shared with TRBD1. Germline V gives CDR1 DFQATT, CDR2 SNEGSKA (reference sequence). The V segment lost 0 bases and the J segment 6 bases; nucleotides outside the gene matches: 10. The CDR3 totals 17 residues. The DNA read from the CDR3 is TGCAGTGCTAGAGATCGTACAGGGGGAGGACGTAATTCACCC. This codes for CSARDRTGGGRNSP. The complete CDR3 sequence is CSARDRTGGGRNSPLHF.

Points on this clone: The sequence runs out 3 residues before the end of the CDR3; the remainder is reconstructed from the germline J gene. The gene calls are TRBV20-1 and TRBJ2-7, with D maybe TRBD2 (6 bases). CDR3 length: 13 amino acids. The V gene lost 1 base and the J gene lost 3 bases, with 10 bases spanning the gap. Germline CDR1 reads DFQATT; CDR2 reads SNEGSKA (reference sequence). CDR3 loop: CSARGRGSYEQYF. CDR3 DNA (partial): TGCAGTGCTAGAGGGAGGGGCAGCTACGAG.